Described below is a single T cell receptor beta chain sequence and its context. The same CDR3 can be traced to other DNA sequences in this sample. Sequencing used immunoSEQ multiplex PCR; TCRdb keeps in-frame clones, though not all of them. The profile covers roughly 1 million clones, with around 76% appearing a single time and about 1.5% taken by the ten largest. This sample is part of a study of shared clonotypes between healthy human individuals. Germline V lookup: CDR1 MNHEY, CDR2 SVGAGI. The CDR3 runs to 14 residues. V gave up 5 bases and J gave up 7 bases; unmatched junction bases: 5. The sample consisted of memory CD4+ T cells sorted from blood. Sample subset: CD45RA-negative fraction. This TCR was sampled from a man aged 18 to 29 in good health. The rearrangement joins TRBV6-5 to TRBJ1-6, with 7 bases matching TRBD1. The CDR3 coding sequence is TGTGCCAGCAGTCGGACAGGCCTAAATTCACCCCTCCACTTT. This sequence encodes CASSRTGLNSPLHF.